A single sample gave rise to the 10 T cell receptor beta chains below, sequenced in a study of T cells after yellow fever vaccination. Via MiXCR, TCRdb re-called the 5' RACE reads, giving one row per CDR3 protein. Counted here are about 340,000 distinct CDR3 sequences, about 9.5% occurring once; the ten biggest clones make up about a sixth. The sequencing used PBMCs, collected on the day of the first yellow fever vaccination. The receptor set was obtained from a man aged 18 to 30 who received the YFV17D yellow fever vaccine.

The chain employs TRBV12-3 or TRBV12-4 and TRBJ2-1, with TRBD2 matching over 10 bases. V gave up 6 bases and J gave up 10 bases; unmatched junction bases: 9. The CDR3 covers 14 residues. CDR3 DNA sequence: TGTGCCAGCAGAAGGACTAGCGGCGGTGGAGAGCAGTTCTTC. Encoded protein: CASRRTSGGGEQFF.

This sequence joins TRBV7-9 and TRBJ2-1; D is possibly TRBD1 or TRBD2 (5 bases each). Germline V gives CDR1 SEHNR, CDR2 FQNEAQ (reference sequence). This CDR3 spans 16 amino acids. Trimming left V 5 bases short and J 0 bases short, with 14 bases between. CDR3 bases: TGTGCCAGCAGCCCCCGAGGGGCGAGCTCCTACAATGAGCAGTTCTTC. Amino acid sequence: CASSPRGASSYNEQFF. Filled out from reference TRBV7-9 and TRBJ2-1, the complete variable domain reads DTGVSQNPRHKITKRGQNVTFRCDPISEHNRLYWYRQTLGQGPEFLTYFQNEAQLEKSRLLSDRFSAERPKGSFSTLEIQRTEQGDSAMYLCASSPRGASSYNEQFFGPGTRLTVL.

CDR3 DNA sequence: TGTGCCAGCAGTCAGTCTGTAGCCGGGACAAGAGTCTCTGGCTACACCTTC. Protein product: CASSQSVAGTRVSGYTF. V usage is TRBV6-1 and J usage is TRBJ1-2; a weak D match, TRBD1 (6 bases). CDR3 length: 17 amino acids. The germline V gene has CDR1 MNHNS and CDR2 SASEGT. V was clipped by 5 bases and J by 7 bases, with 26 bases between them.

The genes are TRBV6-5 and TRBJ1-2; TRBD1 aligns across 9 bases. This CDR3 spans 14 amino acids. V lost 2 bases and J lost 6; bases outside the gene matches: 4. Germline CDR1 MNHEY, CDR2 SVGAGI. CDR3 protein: CASSYGDREDGYTF. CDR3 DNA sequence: TGTGCCAGCAGTTACGGGGACAGGGAAGATGGCTACACCTTC.

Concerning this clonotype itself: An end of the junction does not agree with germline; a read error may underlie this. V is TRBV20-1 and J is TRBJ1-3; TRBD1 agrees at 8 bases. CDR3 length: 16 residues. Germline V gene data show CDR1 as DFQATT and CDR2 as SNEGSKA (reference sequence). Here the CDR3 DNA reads TGCAGTGCTGGAGAGGACAGGGACTACTCTGGAAACACCATATATTTT. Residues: CSAGEDRDYSGNTIYF.

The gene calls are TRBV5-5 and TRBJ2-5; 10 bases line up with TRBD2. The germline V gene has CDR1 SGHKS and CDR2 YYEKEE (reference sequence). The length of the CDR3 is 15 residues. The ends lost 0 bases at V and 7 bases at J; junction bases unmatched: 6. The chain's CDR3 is CASSLVAGGAGTQYF. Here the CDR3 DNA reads TGTGCCAGCAGCTTGGTAGCGGGGGGTGCCGGGACCCAGTACTTC.

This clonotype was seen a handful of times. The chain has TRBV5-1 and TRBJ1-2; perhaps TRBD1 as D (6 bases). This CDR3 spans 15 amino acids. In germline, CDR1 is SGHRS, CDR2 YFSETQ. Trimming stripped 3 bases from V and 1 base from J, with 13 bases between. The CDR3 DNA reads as TGCGCCAGCAGCTCGGAACAACAGGGTAACTATGGCTACACCTTC. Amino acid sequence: CASSSEQQGNYGYTF.

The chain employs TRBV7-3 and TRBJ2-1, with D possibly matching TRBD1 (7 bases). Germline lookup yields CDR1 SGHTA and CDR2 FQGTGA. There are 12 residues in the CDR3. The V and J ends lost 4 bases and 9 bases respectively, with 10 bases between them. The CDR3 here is CASSSQGGEQFF. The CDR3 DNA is TGTGCCAGCAGCTCCCAGGGGGGTGAGCAGTTCTTC. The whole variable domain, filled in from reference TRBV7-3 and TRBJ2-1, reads GAGVSQTPSNKVTEKGKYVELRCDPISGHTALYWYRQSLGQGPEFLIYFQGTGAADDSGLPNDRFFAVRPEGSVSTLKIQRTERGDSAVYLCASSSQGGEQFFGPGTRLTVL.

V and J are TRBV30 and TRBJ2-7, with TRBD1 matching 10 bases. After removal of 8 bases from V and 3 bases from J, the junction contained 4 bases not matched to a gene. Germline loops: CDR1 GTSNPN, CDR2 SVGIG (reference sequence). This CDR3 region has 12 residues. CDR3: CAGWDRGYEQYF. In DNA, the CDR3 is TGTGCCGGCTGGGACAGGGGCTACGAGCAGTACTTC.

The CDR3 region is CASSLQGMGTDTQYF. CDR3 nucleotides: TGTGCCAGCAGTCTACAGGGAATGGGCACAGATACGCAGTATTTT. V and J are TRBV2 and TRBJ2-3; D might be TRBD1 (6 bases). This CDR3 is 15 amino acids long. Germline V lookup: CDR1 SNHLY, CDR2 FYNNEI. V lost 5 bases to trimming and J lost 1 base, with 13 bases between them.